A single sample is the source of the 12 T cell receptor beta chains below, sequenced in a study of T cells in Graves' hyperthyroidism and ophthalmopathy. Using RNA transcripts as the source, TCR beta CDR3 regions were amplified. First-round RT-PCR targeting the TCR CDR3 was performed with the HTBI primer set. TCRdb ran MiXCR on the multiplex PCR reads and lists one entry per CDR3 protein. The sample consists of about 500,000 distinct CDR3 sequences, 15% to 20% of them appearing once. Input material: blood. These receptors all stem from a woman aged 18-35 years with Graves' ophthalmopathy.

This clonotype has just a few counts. This CDR3 is CATSRGGGSYNEQFF. The CDR3 DNA sequence: TGTGCCACCAGCAGGGGTGGGGGCTCCTACAATGAGCAGTTCTTC. The chain combines TRBV15 with TRBJ2-1, with D possibly called TRBD1 or TRBD2 (5 bases each). The germline CDR1 and CDR2 sequences are LNHNV and YYDKDF (reference sequence). With 3 bases removed from V and 0 bases from J, the gap between germline ends came to 9 bases. The CDR3 is made up of 15 amino acids.

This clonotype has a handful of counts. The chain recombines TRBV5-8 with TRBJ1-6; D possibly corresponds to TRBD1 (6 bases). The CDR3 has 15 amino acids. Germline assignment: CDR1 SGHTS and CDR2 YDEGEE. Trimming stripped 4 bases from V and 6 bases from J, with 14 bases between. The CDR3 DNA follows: TGTGCCAGCAGCCCGGACGGGACACCTAATTCACCCCTCCACTTT. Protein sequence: CASSPDGTPNSPLHF.

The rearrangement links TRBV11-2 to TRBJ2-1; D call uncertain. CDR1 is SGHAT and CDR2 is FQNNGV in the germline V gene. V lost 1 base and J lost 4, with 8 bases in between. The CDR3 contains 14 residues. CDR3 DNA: TGTGCCAGCAGCTTAGTCTATGCTTACAATGAGCAGTTCTTC. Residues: CASSLVYAYNEQFF.

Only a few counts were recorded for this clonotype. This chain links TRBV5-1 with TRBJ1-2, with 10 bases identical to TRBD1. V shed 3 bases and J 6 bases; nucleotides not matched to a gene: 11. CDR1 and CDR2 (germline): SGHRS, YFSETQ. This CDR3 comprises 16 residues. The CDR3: CASSYGGGQGIHGYTF. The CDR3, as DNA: TGCGCCAGCAGCTACGGGGGGGGACAGGGGATACATGGCTACACCTTC.

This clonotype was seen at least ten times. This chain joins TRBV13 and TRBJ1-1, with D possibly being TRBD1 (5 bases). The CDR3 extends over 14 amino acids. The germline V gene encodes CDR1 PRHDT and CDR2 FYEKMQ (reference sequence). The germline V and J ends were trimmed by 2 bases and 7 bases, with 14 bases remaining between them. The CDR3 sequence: CASSLSPGTFEAFF. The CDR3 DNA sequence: TGTGCCAGCAGCTTAAGTCCGGGGACCTTTGAAGCTTTCTTT.

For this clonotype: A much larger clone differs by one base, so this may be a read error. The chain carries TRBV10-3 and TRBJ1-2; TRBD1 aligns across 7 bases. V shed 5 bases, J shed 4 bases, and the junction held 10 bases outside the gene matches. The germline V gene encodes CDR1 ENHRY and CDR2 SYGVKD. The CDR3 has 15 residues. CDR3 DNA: TGTGCCATCAGTCCCCAGGCCAGGGGGGGCTATGGCTACACCTTC. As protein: CAISPQARGGYGYTF.

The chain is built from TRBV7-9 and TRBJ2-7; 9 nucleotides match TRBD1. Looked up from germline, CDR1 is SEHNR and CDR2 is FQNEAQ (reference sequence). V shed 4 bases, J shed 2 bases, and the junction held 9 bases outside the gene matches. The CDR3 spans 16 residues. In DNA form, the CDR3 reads TGTGCCAGCAGCTATCTGGACAGGGGCCCAGCCTACGAGCAGTACTTC. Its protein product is CASSYLDRGPAYEQYF.

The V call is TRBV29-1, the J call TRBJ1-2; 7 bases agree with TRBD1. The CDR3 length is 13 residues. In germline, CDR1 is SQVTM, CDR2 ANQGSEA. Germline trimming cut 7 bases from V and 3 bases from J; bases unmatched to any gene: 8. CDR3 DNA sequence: TGCAGCGCCGGGACAGCAGAGCACTATGGCTACACCTTC. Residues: CSAGTAEHYGYTF.

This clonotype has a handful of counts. CDR3 DNA sequence: TGTGCCAGCAGTGACCGGGACAGGGTTTGGATGAACACTGAAGCTTTCTTT. Its translation: CASSDRDRVWMNTEAFF. The gene calls are TRBV28 and TRBJ1-1; 9 bases map to TRBD1. CDR3 length: 17 amino acids. The germline CDR1 and CDR2 sequences are MDHEN and SYDVKM. Losses at the gene ends were 5 bases for V and 0 bases for J; bases not matched to a gene: 10.

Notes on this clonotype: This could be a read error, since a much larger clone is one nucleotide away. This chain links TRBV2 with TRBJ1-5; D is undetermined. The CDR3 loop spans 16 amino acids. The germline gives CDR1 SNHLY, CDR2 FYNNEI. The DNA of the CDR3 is TGTGCCAGCAGCCAAGGGCCCTCGGGTAGCAATCAGCGCCAGCATTTT. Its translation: CASSQGPSGSNQRQHF.

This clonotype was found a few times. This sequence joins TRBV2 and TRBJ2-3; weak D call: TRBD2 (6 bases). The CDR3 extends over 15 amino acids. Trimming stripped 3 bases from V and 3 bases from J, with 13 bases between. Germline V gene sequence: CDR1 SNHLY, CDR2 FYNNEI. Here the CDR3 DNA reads TGTGCCAGCAGTGATGCGACTAGTTATACAGATACGCAGTATTTT. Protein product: CASSDATSYTDTQYF.

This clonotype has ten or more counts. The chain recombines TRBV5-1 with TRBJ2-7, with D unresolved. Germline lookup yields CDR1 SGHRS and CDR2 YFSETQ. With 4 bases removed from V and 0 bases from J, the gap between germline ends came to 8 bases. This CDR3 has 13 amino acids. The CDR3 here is CASSPDTSYEQYF. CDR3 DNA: TGCGCCAGCAGCCCAGACACCTCCTACGAGCAGTACTTC.